The 27 T cell receptor beta chains presented below share a single source sample, sequenced in a study of blood T cell repertoires in COVID-19. The data were produced by immunoSEQ multiplex PCR, yet TCRdb's version contains in-frame clones alone and is incomplete. The data contain over 95,000 clones, approximately 88% of them singletons. Input material: peripheral blood. All receptors derive from a middle-aged woman with acute or convalescent COVID-19.

This sequence joins TRBV5-1 and TRBJ2-1; 10 bases match TRBD1. The CDR3 loop spans 14 amino acids. V shed 4 bases, J shed 5 bases, and the junction held 3 bases outside the gene matches. The germline V gene has CDR1 SGHRS and CDR2 YFSETQ. The CDR3 reads CASSPGTGDNEQFF. CDR3 coding DNA: TGCGCCAGCAGCCCCGGGACAGGGGACAATGAGCAGTTCTTC.

This chain links TRBV5-4 with TRBJ2-2, with 8 bases fitting TRBD1. The germline V gene has CDR1 SGHNT and CDR2 YYREEE (reference sequence). The CDR3 is 15 residues long. Germline trimming cut 3 bases from V and 1 base from J; bases unmatched to any gene: 2. The chain's CDR3 is CASSSGQVNTGELFF. The CDR3 DNA reads TGTGCCAGCAGCTCGGGACAGGTGAACACCGGGGAGCTGTTTTTT.

The chain joins TRBV16 to TRBJ1-4; perhaps TRBD1 as D (5 bases). CDR1 is KGHSY, CDR2 FQNENV, per germline. Trimming took off 6 bases at V and 5 bases at J, with 10 bases between the two ends. CDR3 length: 13 amino acids. CDR3 coding DNA: TGTGCCAGCAGTCGGGGGTTGAATGAAAAACTGTTTTTT. The encoded protein is CASSRGLNEKLFF.

The V gene is TRBV6-2 or TRBV6-3, the J gene TRBJ1-1; the D gene is possibly TRBD1 (5 bases). This CDR3 has 13 residues. Trimming removed 2 bases at V and 5 bases at J, with 9 bases between. Germline V lookup: CDR1 MNHEY, CDR2 SVGEGT. The CDR3 bases are TGTGCCAGCAGTTACAGGGGATATACTGAAGCTTTCTTT. It specifies CASSYRGYTEAFF.

This rearrangement joins TRBV5-6 to TRBJ2-7; 7 nucleotides align to TRBD2. V was pared by 0 bases and J by 0 bases, with 3 bases of the junction left unmatched. The CDR3 consists of 15 residues. Germline CDR1 and CDR2: SGHDT and YYEEEE. In nucleotides, the CDR3 is TGTGCCAGCAGCTTGGGGCGGGGGAGCTCCTACGAGCAGTACTTC. As protein: CASSLGRGSSYEQYF.

The sample holds one count of this clone. The CDR3 nucleotides read TGTGCCAGCAGCTTAGGGACTAGCGGGTCTCAAGAGACCCAGTACTTC. As protein: CASSLGTSGSQETQYF. The chain has TRBV7-2 and TRBJ2-5; 11 bases align to TRBD2. V was clipped by 1 base and J by 2 bases; unmatched bases: 3. This CDR3 is built from 16 residues. Germline lookup yields CDR1 SGHTA and CDR2 FQGNSA.

This CDR3 is CANLTGPQPQHF. DNA of the CDR3: TGTGCCAACTTGACAGGGCCTCAGCCCCAGCATTTT. This chain links TRBV27 with TRBJ1-5, with 7 positions matching TRBD1. Germline V lookup: CDR1 MNHEY, CDR2 SMNVEV (reference sequence). CDR3 size: 12 residues. V gave up 10 bases and J gave up 6 bases; unmatched junction bases: 6.

This chain links TRBV30 with TRBJ2-7, with D maybe TRBD1 (6 bases). The CDR3 totals 14 residues. V shed 4 bases and J shed 5 bases, with 18 bases lying between them. Germline CDR1 and CDR2: GTSNPN and SVGIG (reference sequence). In nucleotides, the CDR3 is TGTGCCTGGAACCCCGGGGACAAGACAGACGAGCAGTACTTC. It codes for CAWNPGDKTDEQYF.

This chain links TRBV9 with TRBJ1-6, with TRBD1 as a possible D gene (5 bases). The V gene's germline CDR1 is SGDLS and CDR2 YYNGEE. The CDR3 has 15 residues. V was clipped by 4 bases and J by 9 bases, with 17 bases between them. CDR3 sequence: CASSPNGGTSSPLHF. The CDR3 DNA reads as TGTGCCAGCAGCCCAAATGGGGGGACCTCTTCACCCCTCCACTTT.

This chain links TRBV7-2 with TRBJ1-2; 8 nucleotides match TRBD1. Germline V gene lookup returns CDR1 SGHTA and CDR2 FQGNSA. The CDR3 sequence is 18 residues long. The V gene end was trimmed by 5 bases and the J gene end by 1 base; junction bases not matched to a gene: 15. The CDR3 here is CASSQKPPGQAFNYGYTF. The CDR3 DNA is TGTGCCAGCAGCCAAAAACCCCCGGGACAGGCGTTTAACTATGGCTACACCTTC.

The chain couples TRBV19 to TRBJ2-5, with D uncertain. The CDR3 has 14 amino acids. CDR1 is LNHDA and CDR2 is SQIVND in the germline V gene (reference sequence). The V end lost 6 bases, the J end lost 4 bases, and 15 bases lay between the germline ends. The CDR3: CASRIWVRIETQYF. The DNA for the CDR3 is TGTGCCAGTAGGATTTGGGTCAGGATAGAGACCCAGTACTTC.

V is TRBV11-2 and J is TRBJ2-3; a weak D match, TRBD2 (7 bases). CDR3 size: 16 residues. V dropped 5 bases and J dropped 0 bases, with 15 bases sitting between them. CDR1 is SGHAT, CDR2 FQNNGV, per germline. The CDR3 reads CASSPGGAGSTDTQYF. The CDR3 coding sequence is TGTGCCAGCAGCCCTGGGGGGGCCGGTAGCACAGATACGCAGTATTTT.

V and J are TRBV3-1 (or the pseudogene TRBV3-2) and TRBJ2-1, with 8 nucleotides matching TRBD1. CDR3 length equals 16 residues. Trimming at V came to 1 base and at J to 7 bases, leaving 9 bases not matched to a gene. Germline V lookup: CDR1 LGHDT, CDR2 YNNKEL (reference sequence). CDR3 in amino acids: CASSQAPGQGLNEQFF. The CDR3 coding sequence is TGTGCCAGCAGCCAAGCCCCAGGACAGGGCCTTAATGAGCAGTTCTTC.

The chain has TRBV21-1 and TRBJ1-2; the tabulated D call, TRBD1, remains unverified against the DNA. TRBV21-1 is annotated as a pseudogene. The CDR3 has 14 residues. The CDR3 DNA reads TGTGCCAGCAGCGCCTGCGTGAGCAGGGGGCCGTACACCTTC. Translation gives CASSACVSRGPYTF.

This chain uses TRBV5-4 with TRBJ1-1; D call uncertain. Germline-derived CDR1 and CDR2 are SGHNT and YYREEE (reference sequence). V lost 0 bases to trimming and J lost 2 bases, with 8 bases between them. The CDR3 covers 14 residues. Written as DNA, the CDR3 is TGTGCCAGCAGCTTGGACAGTTCTAACACTGAAGCTTTCTTT. It is translated as CASSLDSSNTEAFF.

This chain connects TRBV3-1 (or the pseudogene TRBV3-2) to TRBJ1-1; maybe TRBD1 (5 bases). V lost 5 bases and J lost 1, with 8 bases in between. In germline, CDR1 is LGHDT, CDR2 YNNKEL (reference sequence). This CDR3 region has 13 residues. The CDR3 reads CASSFTGNTEAFF. CDR3 bases: TGTGCCAGCAGCTTCACAGGGAACACTGAAGCTTTCTTT.

This chain joins TRBV4-3 and TRBJ1-1, with D maybe TRBD1 (5 bases). CDR3 length: 13 residues. With 3 bases removed from V and 10 bases from J, the gap between germline ends came to 15 bases. From germline, CDR1 is LGHNA and CDR2 YSLEER. The CDR3 loop reads CASSQGLSGGAFF. For the CDR3, the DNA is TGCGCCAGCAGCCAGGGACTCTCTGGGGGAGCTTTCTTT.

This clone was seen a single time. The chain joins TRBV12-3 or TRBV12-4 to TRBJ2-7, with TRBD1 as a possible D gene (5 bases). Trimming took 5 bases from V and 6 from J, leaving 11 bases between them. This CDR3 spans 12 amino acids. CDR3: CASSPQAREQYF. The CDR3 DNA reads as TGTGCCAGCAGTCCACAGGCCCGCGAGCAGTACTTC.

The chain links TRBV6-5 to TRBJ2-1, with TRBD1 identical over 10 bases. J gave up 7 bases and V 7 bases, and 7 bases lay outside the gene matches. The CDR3 consists of 14 residues. CDR1 is MNHEY, CDR2 SVGAGI, per germline. CDR3 region: CASTSWTGGNEQFF. In nucleotides, the CDR3 is TGTGCCAGCACCTCCTGGACAGGGGGGAATGAGCAGTTCTTC.

This rearrangement joins TRBV7-2 to TRBJ1-3; D remains unclear. There are 15 residues in the CDR3. Per germline, CDR1 SGHTA and CDR2 FQGNSA. V was pared by 0 bases and J by 0 bases, with 6 bases between. Written as DNA, the CDR3 is TGTGCCAGCAGCTTAGCCGTTTTCTCTGGAAACACCATATATTTT. Translated, it gives CASSLAVFSGNTIYF.

This chain connects TRBV11-2 to TRBJ1-1, with 7 bases aligning to TRBD1. V trimming: 5 bases; J trimming: 5 bases; junction bases outside the gene matches: 5. The CDR3 is 13 residues long. Germline loops: CDR1 SGHAT, CDR2 FQNNGV. CDR3 sequence: CASSRGTETEAFF. The CDR3 coding sequence is TGTGCCAGCAGCCGAGGGACAGAGACTGAAGCTTTCTTT.

This clone has a handful of counts. V is TRBV7-9 and J is TRBJ2-3, with TRBD2 as a possible D gene (5 bases). This CDR3 is 14 amino acids long. Germline loops: CDR1 SEHNR, CDR2 FQNEAQ (reference sequence). With 6 bases removed from V and 4 bases from J, the gap between germline ends came to 14 bases. CDR3 sequence (DNA): TGTGCCAGCAGGGACTTATCAAAATCAGATACGCAGTATTTT. Translating it yields CASRDLSKSDTQYF.

This clone was observed a handful of times. The rearrangement uses TRBV6-2 or TRBV6-3 and TRBJ2-4, with D maybe TRBD2 (7 bases). The CDR3 is 13 residues long. Trimming left V 3 bases short and J 8 bases short, with 11 bases between. Per germline, CDR1 MNHEY and CDR2 SVGEGT. The DNA of the CDR3 is TGTGCCAGCAGTTATCGGGGGGCAGACATTCAGTACTTC. Protein: CASSYRGADIQYF.

The chain combines TRBV15 with TRBJ1-3; D may be TRBD1 (6 bases). The CDR3 is 17 residues long. V was clipped by 3 bases and J by 2 bases, with 17 bases between them. Germline V gene sequence: CDR1 LNHNV, CDR2 YYDKDF (reference sequence). The CDR3 region is CATSSLTGRGAGNTIYF. CDR3 nucleotide sequence: TGTGCCACCAGCAGCCTAACAGGGAGAGGCGCTGGAAACACCATATATTTT. Looking up the rest from reference TRBV15 and TRBJ1-3 gives the full variable domain: DAMVIQNPRYQVTQFGKPVTLSCSQTLNHNVMYWYQQKSSQAPKLLFHYYDKDFNNEADTPDNFQSRRPNTSFCFLDIRSPGLGDTAMYLCATSSLTGRGAGNTIYFGEGSWLTVV.

V is TRBV5-1 and J is TRBJ1-3, with TRBD1 identical over 7 bases. The CDR3 extends over 15 amino acids. Losses at the gene ends were 0 bases for V and 1 base for J; bases not matched to a gene: 1. CDR1 and CDR2 from the germline V gene are SGHRS and YFSETQ. CDR3 region: CASSLAQGSGNTIYF. The CDR3 coding sequence is TGCGCCAGCAGCTTGGCACAGGGGTCTGGAAACACCATATATTTT.

The genes are TRBV24-1 and TRBJ2-2, with TRBD1 matching 10 bases. The trim removed 4 bases at V and 5 bases at J, leaving 6 bases unmatched. The CDR3 has 16 residues. CDR1 is KGHDR, CDR2 SFDVKD, per germline. DNA for the CDR3: TGTGCCACCAGTGACACCGGGACAGGGGCGACCGGGGAGCTGTTTTTT. Encoded protein: CATSDTGTGATGELFF.

The chain links TRBV6-5 to TRBJ1-2, with unresolved D. The V end lost 6 bases, the J end lost 0 bases, and 8 bases lay between the germline ends. Germline V gene data show CDR1 as MNHEY and CDR2 as SVGAGI. The CDR3 consists of 13 residues. The CDR3 here is CASRREANYGYTF. Here the CDR3 DNA reads TGTGCCAGCAGGAGGGAGGCTAACTATGGCTACACCTTC.